Listed below are T cell receptor beta chains from one sample, sequenced in a study of regulatory T cells in long-lasting Graves disease. TCRdb independently ran MiXCR on the multiplex PCR reads; one entry per CDR3 protein. The sample yields fewer than 550,000 distinct CDR3 sequences, about 16% seen once. These records were also assigned to another study, of T cells in Graves' hyperthyroidism and ophthalmopathy.

The material sequenced was peripheral blood mononuclear cells (PBMCs), taken at new diagnosis, from a patient treated with antithyroid drugs. These receptors were taken from a woman aged 18 to 35 with Graves disease. CDR3s leave out the opening cysteine and the closing phenylalanine or tryptophan.

v_call	cdr3_aa
TRBV5-1	ASSPGTHKETQY
TRBV7-9	ASSLDGPRSADTQY
TRBV3-1	ASSQDSAGSYEQY
TRBV7-2	ASSLVPGGRAGELF
TRBV2	ASRRGGQAQPQH
TRBV28	ASQGTDTQY
TRBV24-1	ATTSGTNTGELF
TRBV4-2	ASSQDGRGVSYNEQF
TRBV11-2	ASSLSRYGYT
TRBV12-3/TRBV12-4	ASSFTARETETQY
TRBV29-1	SVPGHMNTEAF
TRBV3-1	ASSRDPGYEQY
TRBV12-3/TRBV12-4	ASSLLEGGTEAF
TRBV29-1	SVGGNYNEQF
TRBV4-2	ASSQAGTGYGYT
TRBV29-1	SVTTGGLSGNTIY
TRBV20-1	SARVQVDTEAF
TRBV7-2	ASSLAGYSPLH
TRBV20-1	SARDWSRSSGSGETQY
TRBV20-1	SALSDPLLGEQY
TRBV7-9	ASSSAGYQETQY
TRBV7-2	ASSPPGSEQY
TRBV6-5	ASSYPTSPGREDTGELF
TRBV12-3/TRBV12-4	ASSFLAGGSSTGELF
TRBV2	ATQGAEAQETQY
TRBV9	ASTTQADLPGELF
TRBV2	ASSVDITDTQY
TRBV11-2	ASSLTTSGIADTQY
TRBV11-1	ASSLGQGDYGYT
TRBV20-1	SASLLVGEQF
TRBV7-9	ASSLGTSGFNEQF
TRBV7-9	ASSYAGEETQY
TRBV30	AWSVRAGGSYNEQF
TRBV30	AWSVVAENTEAF
TRBV3-1	ASSHKGRNSPLH
TRBV7-9	ASGGGRAYEQY
TRBV11-2	ASSNQRNEQF
TRBV25-1	ASSGQGAGETQY
TRBV5-1	ASNKNNEQF
TRBV10-3	ATQTGSTDTQY
TRBV6-2/TRBV6-3	ASRDPGQGTDTQY
TRBV15	ATSRDRVNEQF
TRBV4-1	ASSQIRGHTGELF
TRBV20-1	SASGLAGGAHYEQY
TRBV6-1	ASSEVAGVDEQY
TRBV2	ASSEGDRRSGNTIY
TRBV20-1	SAFQQRPYNEQF
TRBV14	ASSRVNYEQY
TRBV28	ASSFSLPNSPLH
TRBV18	ASSPDGVSTDTQY
TRBV14	ASSETTDTEAF
TRBV28	ASSLRTSGSGEQF
TRBV29-1	SAANPLAGGPNEQF
TRBV7-2	ASSFRVTGELF
TRBV6-1	ASSGQVPDTQY